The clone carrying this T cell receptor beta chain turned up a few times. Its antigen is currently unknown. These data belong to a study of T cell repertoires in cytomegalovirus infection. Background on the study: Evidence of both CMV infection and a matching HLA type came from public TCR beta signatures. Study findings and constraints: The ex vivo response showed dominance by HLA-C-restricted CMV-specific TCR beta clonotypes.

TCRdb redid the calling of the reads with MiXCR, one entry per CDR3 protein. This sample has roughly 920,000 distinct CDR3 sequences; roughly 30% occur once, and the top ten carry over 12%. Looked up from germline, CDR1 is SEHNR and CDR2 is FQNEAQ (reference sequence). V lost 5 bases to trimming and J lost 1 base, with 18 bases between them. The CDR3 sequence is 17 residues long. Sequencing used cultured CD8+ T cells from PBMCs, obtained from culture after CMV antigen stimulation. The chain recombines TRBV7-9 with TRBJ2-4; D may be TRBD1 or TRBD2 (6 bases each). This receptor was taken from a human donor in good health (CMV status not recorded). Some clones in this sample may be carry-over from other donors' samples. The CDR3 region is CASSPGQEGVAKNIQYF. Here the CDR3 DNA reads TGTGCCAGCAGCCCCGGGCAGGAGGGGGTGGCCAAAAACATTCAGTACTTC.